This record covers a single T cell receptor (beta chain). What it binds is unknown. These data are taken from a study of CD8 T cells in ankylosing spondylitis. General study points: From matched ankylosing spondylitis synovial fluid, disease-linked clones were reportedly recovered at significantly enriched levels. Apparently characteristic of ankylosing spondylitis blood was a TCR beta motif (about 8 highly homologous variants). Prior work had noted some motif variants in reactive arthritis blood and synovial fluid.

Germline values: CDR1 SGHDT, CDR2 YYEEEE. The CDR3 spans 13 residues. The V end lost 3 bases, the J end lost 5 bases, and 11 bases lay between the germline ends. The TCR beta libraries were generated through quantitative 5'-RACE incorporating molecular barcodes. MiXCR was run by TCRdb on the 5' RACE reads, yielding one entry per CDR3 protein. The data contain about 800,000 distinct CDR3 sequences, about 12% of them seen just once; the ten biggest clones take up more than 0.5%. Sequenced material: blood, either unsorted or a sorted T cell fraction (not recorded which). The chain has TRBV5-6 and TRBJ2-5; either TRBD1 or TRBD2 may fit D (5 bases each). The source is a male donor with ankylosing spondylitis. The CDR3 here is CASSWKGTETQYF. Written as DNA, the CDR3 is TGTGCCAGCAGCTGGAAGGGGACGGAGACCCAGTACTTC.